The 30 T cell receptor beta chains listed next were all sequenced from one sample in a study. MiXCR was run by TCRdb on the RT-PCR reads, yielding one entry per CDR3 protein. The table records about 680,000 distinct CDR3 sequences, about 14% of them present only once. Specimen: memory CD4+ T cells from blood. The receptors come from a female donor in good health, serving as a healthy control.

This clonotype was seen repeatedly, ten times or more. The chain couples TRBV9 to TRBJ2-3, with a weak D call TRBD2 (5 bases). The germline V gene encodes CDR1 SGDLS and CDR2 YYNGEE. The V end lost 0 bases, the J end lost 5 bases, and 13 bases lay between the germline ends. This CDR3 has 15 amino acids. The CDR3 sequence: CASSVGPDGEDTQYF. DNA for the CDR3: TGTGCCAGCAGCGTAGGGCCCGACGGGGAAGATACGCAGTATTTT.

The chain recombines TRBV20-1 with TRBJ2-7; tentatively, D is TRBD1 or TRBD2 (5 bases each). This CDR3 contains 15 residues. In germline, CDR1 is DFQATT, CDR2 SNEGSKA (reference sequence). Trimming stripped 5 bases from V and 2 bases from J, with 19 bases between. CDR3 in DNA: TGCAGTGCTTGGATATCCGGGACGGCGACCTACGAGCAGTACTTC. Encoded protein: CSAWISGTATYEQYF.

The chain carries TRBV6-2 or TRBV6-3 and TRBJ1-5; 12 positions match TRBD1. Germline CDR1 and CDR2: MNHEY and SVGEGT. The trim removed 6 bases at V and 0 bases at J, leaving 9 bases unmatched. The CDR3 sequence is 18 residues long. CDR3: CASSSGTGGAFSNQPQHF. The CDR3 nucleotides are TGTGCCAGCAGCAGCGGGACAGGGGGCGCTTTTAGCAATCAGCCCCAGCATTTT.

The CDR3 region has the DNA TGTGCCAGCAGTTTACGGCGATTGACAGATCGAAAAGAGACCCAGTACTTC. Protein sequence: CASSLRRLTDRKETQYF. The rearrangement uses TRBV28 and TRBJ2-5, with TRBD1 as a possible D gene (5 bases). Trimming pared 2 bases from V and 3 bases from J, leaving 19 bases between. CDR1 MDHEN and CDR2 SYDVKM come from the germline V gene. This CDR3 is 17 amino acids long. The whole variable domain, remainder taken from reference TRBV28 and TRBJ2-5, is DVKVTQSSRYLVKRTGEKVFLECVQDMDHENMFWYRQDPGLGLRLIYFSYDVKMKEKGDIPEGYSVSREKKERFSLILESASTNQTSMYLCASSLRRLTDRKETQYFGPGTRLLVL.

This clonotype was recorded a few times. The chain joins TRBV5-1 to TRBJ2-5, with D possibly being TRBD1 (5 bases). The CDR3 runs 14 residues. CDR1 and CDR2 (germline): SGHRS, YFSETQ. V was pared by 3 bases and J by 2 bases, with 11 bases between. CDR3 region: CASSSRTPQETQYF. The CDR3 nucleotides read TGCGCCAGCAGCTCGCGGACACCTCAAGAGACCCAGTACTTC. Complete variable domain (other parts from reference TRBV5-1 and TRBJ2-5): KAGVTQTPRYLIKTRGQQVTLSCSPISGHRSVSWYQQTPGQGLQFLFEYFSETQRNKGNFPGRFSGRQFSNSRSEMNVSTLELGDSALYLCASSSRTPQETQYFGPGTRLLVL.

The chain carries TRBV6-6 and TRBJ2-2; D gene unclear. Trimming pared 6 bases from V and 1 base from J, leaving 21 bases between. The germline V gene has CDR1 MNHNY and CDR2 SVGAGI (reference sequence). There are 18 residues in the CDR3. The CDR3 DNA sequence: TGTGCCAGCAGCAAGGACCGTACAGAGTATGGGAACACCGGGGAGCTGTTTTTT. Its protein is CASSKDRTEYGNTGELFF.

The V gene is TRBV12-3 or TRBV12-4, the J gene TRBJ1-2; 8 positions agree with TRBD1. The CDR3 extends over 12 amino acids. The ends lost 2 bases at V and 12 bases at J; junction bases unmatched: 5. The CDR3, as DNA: TGTGCCAGCAGTTTAACAGGGGGGGACCACACCTTC. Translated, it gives CASSLTGGDHTF.

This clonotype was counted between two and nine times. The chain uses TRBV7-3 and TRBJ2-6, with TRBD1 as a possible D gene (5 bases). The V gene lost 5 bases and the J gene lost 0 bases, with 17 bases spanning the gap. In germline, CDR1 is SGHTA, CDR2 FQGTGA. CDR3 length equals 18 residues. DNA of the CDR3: TGTGCCAGCAGCCGGATGCAAGGGGCGGCCTCTGGGGCCAACGTCCTGACTTTC. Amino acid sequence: CASSRMQGAASGANVLTF.

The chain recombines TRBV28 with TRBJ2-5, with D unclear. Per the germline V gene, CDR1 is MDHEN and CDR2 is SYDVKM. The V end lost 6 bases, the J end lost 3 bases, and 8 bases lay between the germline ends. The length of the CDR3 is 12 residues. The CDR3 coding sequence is TGTGCCAGCAGGACGAAAAAAGAGACCCAGTACTTC. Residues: CASRTKKETQYF.

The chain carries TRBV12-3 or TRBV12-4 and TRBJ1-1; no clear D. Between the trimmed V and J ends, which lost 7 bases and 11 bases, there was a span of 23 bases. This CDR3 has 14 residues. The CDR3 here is CASTPGGRAPDAFF. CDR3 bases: TGTGCCAGCACCCCCGGAGGGAGAGCCCCCGACGCTTTCTTT.

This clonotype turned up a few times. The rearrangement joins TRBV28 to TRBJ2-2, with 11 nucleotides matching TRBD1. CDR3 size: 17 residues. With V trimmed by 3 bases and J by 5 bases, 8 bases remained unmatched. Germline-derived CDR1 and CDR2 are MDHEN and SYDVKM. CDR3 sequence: CASSFSPGQGATGELFF. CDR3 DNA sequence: TGTGCCAGCAGTTTCTCCCCAGGACAGGGGGCAACCGGGGAGCTGTTTTTT.

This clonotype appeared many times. The CDR3 DNA reads as TGCAGTGCTCCCAGGACTAGCGGCTACAATGAGCAGTTCTTC. Residues: CSAPRTSGYNEQFF. The chain joins TRBV20-1 to TRBJ2-1; 10 nucleotides align to TRBD2. Germline V CDR1 and CDR2: DFQATT, SNEGSKA (reference sequence). V shed 5 bases and J 3 bases; nucleotides not matched to a gene: 4. This CDR3 region has 14 residues.

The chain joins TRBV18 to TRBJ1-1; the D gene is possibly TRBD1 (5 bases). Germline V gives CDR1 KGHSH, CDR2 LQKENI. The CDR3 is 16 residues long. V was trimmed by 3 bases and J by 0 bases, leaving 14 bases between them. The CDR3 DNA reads TGTGCCAGCTCACCCACCCTAGACAGCCTGAACACTGAAGCTTTCTTT. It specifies CASSPTLDSLNTEAFF.

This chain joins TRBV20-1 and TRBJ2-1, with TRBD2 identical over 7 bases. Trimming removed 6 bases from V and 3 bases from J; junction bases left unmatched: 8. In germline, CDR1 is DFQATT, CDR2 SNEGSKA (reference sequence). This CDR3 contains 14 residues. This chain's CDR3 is CSAPSSGSYNEQFF. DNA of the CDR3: TGCAGTGCCCCGTCTAGCGGAAGCTACAATGAGCAGTTCTTC.

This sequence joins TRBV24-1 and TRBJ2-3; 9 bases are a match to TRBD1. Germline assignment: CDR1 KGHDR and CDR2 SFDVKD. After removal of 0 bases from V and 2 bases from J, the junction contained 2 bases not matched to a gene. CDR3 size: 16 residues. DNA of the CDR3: TGTGCCACCAGTGATTTGGACAGGGGGTACACAGATACGCAGTATTTT. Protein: CATSDLDRGYTDTQYF.

The CDR3 here is CSARALSLANRSYNEQFF. The CDR3 DNA reads as TGCAGTGCTAGAGCCCTAAGCCTAGCAAATCGGAGCTACAATGAGCAGTTCTTC. The V gene is TRBV20-1, the J gene TRBJ2-1; possibly TRBD2 for D (5 bases). Trimming cost V 1 base and J 3 bases, with 22 bases left between them. This CDR3 has 18 residues. CDR1 is DFQATT, CDR2 SNEGSKA, per germline (reference sequence).

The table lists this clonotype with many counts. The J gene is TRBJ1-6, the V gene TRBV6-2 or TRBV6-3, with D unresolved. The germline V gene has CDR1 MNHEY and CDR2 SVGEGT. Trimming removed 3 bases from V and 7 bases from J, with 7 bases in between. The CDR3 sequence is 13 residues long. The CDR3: CASSYWGNSPLHF. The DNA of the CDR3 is TGTGCCAGCAGTTATTGGGGAAATTCACCCCTCCACTTT.

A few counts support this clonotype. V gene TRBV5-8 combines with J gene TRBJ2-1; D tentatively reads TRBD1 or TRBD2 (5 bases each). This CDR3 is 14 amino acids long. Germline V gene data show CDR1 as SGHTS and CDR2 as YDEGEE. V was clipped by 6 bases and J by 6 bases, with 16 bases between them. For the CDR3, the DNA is TGTGCCAGCACCGTACCAGGGAGTCCCAATGAGCAGTTCTTC. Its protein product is CASTVPGSPNEQFF.

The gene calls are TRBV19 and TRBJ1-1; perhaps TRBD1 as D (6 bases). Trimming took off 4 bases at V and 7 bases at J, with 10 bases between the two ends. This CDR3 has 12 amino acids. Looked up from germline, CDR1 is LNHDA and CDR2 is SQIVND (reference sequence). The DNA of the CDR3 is TGTGCCAGTAGTACAGGGGTGAATGAAGCTTTCTTT. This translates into CASSTGVNEAFF.

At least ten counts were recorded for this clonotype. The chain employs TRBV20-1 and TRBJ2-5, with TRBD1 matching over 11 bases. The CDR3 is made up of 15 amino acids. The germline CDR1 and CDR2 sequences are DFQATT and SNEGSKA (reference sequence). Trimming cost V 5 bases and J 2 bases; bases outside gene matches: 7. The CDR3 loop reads CSAVPGQGGQETQYF. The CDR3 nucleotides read TGCAGTGCTGTACCGGGACAGGGGGGACAAGAGACCCAGTACTTC.

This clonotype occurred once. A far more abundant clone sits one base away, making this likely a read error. CDR3 protein: CASILDSYGYTF. CDR3 nucleotides: TGTGCCAGCATCCTGGACAGCTATGGCTACACCTTC. The chain carries TRBV6-5 and TRBJ1-2, with D possibly being TRBD1 (6 bases). The CDR3 length is 12 residues. V was pared by 7 bases and J by 4 bases, with 10 bases between. CDR1 is MNHEY and CDR2 is SVGAGI in the germline V gene.

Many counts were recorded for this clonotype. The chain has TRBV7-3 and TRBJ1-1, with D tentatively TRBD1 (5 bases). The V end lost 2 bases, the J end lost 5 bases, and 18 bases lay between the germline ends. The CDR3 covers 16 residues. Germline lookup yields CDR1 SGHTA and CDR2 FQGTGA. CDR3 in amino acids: CASSLFAPGPETEAFF. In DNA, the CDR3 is TGTGCCAGCAGCTTATTTGCGCCGGGACCGGAGACTGAAGCTTTCTTT.

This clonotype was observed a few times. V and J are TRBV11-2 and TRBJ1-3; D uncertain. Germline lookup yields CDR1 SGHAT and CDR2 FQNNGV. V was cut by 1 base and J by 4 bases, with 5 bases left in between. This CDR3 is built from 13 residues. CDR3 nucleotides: TGTGCCAGCAGCTTAGGGTGGGGAAACACCATATATTTT. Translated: CASSLGWGNTIYF.

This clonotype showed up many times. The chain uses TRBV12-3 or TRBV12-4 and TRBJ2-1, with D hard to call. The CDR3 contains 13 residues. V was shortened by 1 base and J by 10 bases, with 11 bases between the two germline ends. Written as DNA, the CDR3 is TGTGCCAGCAGTTTAGAAAGCCGCAGGGAGCAGTTCTTC. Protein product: CASSLESRREQFF.

This CDR3 reads CASSFGGNVLGVQFF. As DNA, the CDR3 is TGTGCCAGCAGCTTCGGGGGGAACGTTTTAGGGGTGCAGTTCTTC. This chain joins TRBV7-2 and TRBJ2-1, with 7 bases lining up with TRBD2. From germline, CDR1 is SGHTA and CDR2 FQGNSA. Losses at the gene ends were 3 bases for V and 12 bases for J; bases not matched to a gene: 14. CDR3 length: 15 amino acids.

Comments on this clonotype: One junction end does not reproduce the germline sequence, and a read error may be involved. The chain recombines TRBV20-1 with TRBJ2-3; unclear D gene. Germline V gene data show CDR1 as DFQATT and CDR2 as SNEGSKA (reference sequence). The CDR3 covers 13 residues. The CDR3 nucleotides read TGCAGTGCTCGAGATCCCCCCACAGATACGCAGTATTTT. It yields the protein CSARDPPTDTQYF.

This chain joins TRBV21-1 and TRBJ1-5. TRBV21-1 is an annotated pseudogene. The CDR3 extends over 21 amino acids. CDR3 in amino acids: CASSKSLLRGTKPYSNQPQHF. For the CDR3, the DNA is TGTGCCAGCAGCAAATCCCTTCTTAGAGGTACCAAGCCCTATAGCAATCAGCCCCAGCATTTT.

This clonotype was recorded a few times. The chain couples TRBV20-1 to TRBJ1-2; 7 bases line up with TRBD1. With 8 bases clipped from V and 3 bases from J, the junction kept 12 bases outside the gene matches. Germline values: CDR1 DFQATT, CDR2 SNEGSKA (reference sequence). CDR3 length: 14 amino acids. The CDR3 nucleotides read TGCAGTAGCCCACGCGAGGGGGCAGACTATGGCTACACCTTC. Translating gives CSSPREGADYGYTF.

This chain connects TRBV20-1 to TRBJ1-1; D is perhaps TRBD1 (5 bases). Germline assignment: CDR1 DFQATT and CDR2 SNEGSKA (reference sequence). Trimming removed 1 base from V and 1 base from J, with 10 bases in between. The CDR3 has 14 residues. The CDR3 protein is CSARVEGRNTEAFF. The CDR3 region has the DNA TGCAGTGCTAGAGTTGAGGGGAGGAACACTGAAGCTTTCTTT.

The CDR3, as DNA: TGCGCCAGCAGCCACTTACAGGAGCCCTACGAGCAGTACTTC. Encoded protein: CASSHLQEPYEQYF. The genes are TRBV4-1 and TRBJ2-7; maybe TRBD1 (5 bases). Trimming removed 3 bases at V and 2 bases at J, with 11 bases between. CDR3 length: 14 residues. Germline values: CDR1 MGHRA, CDR2 YSYEKL.